Below are 8 T cell receptor beta chains sequenced from a single sample in a study of CD8 T cells in ankylosing spondylitis. TCRdb re-analysed the 5' RACE reads in MiXCR, keeping a single row per CDR3 protein. The sample lists about 39,000 distinct CDR3 sequences, roughly 3.1% occurring once. The sequencing sample was made of blood, either unsorted or a sorted T cell fraction (not recorded which). All receptors come from a male donor with ankylosing spondylitis or in good health (not recorded which).

At least ten counts were recorded for this clonotype. The chain joins TRBV9 to TRBJ2-5; TRBD2 matches at 8 bases. CDR1 is SGDLS, CDR2 YYNGEE, per germline. The CDR3 sequence is 15 residues long. V was pared by 1 base and J by 4 bases, with 6 bases of the junction left unmatched. CDR3 amino acids: CASSVRTSIGETQYF. In nucleotides, the CDR3 is TGTGCCAGCAGCGTACGGACTAGCATCGGAGAGACCCAGTACTTC.

This clonotype appeared a few times. This chain links TRBV9 with TRBJ1-2, with a weak D call TRBD1 (5 bases). Germline V CDR1 and CDR2: SGDLS, YYNGEE. This CDR3 has 18 residues. The V end was cut by 4 bases, the J end by 7 bases, with 29 bases between. The CDR3 nucleotides read TGTGCCAGCAGCCACAACGCCCGAGGGGCCGAGGAAATAGGTGGCTACACCTTC. It specifies CASSHNARGAEEIGGYTF.

This clonotype was recorded many times. The chain carries TRBV9 and TRBJ2-5, with 8 bases aligning to TRBD2. CDR1 and CDR2 (germline): SGDLS, YYNGEE. The CDR3 runs to 14 residues. The J segment lost 2 bases and the V segment lost 4 bases, leaving 4 bases of the junction unmatched. In DNA, the CDR3 is TGTGCCAGCAGCCCAGGCGGGAGGCAAGAGACCCAGTACTTC. It is translated as CASSPGGRQETQYF.

This clonotype was found many times. In DNA form, the CDR3 reads TGTGCCAGCAGCGTAGGGTGGGGGGGACAGAATGAGCAGTTCTTC. Amino acids: CASSVGWGGQNEQFF. V and J are TRBV9 and TRBJ2-1; D tentatively reads TRBD1 or TRBD2 (7 bases each). Germline values: CDR1 SGDLS, CDR2 YYNGEE. This CDR3 is 15 amino acids long. V was pared by 0 bases and J by 7 bases, with 14 bases between.

In this sample, this clonotype turned up many times. The V call is TRBV9, the J call TRBJ2-2; D ambiguous. Trimming took off 2 bases at V and 0 bases at J, with 8 bases between the two ends. Looked up from germline, CDR1 is SGDLS and CDR2 is YYNGEE. The CDR3 extends over 15 amino acids. DNA for the CDR3: TGTGCCAGCAGCGTTAGTATCTCGAACACCGGGGAGCTGTTTTTT. Translating it yields CASSVSISNTGELFF.

This clonotype was recorded at least ten times. The chain employs TRBV9 and TRBJ2-1; no definite D call. Looked up from germline, CDR1 is SGDLS and CDR2 is YYNGEE. The CDR3 totals 15 residues. Trimming left V 0 bases short and J 4 bases short, with 11 bases between. The chain's CDR3 is CASSVADGAYNEQFF. CDR3 coding DNA: TGTGCCAGCAGCGTAGCTGATGGAGCGTACAATGAGCAGTTCTTC.

This clonotype occurred many times. The chain combines TRBV9 with TRBJ2-5; TRBD2 aligns across 9 bases. This CDR3 is 16 amino acids long. The V gene end was trimmed by 3 bases and the J gene end by 2 bases; junction bases not matched to a gene: 8. In germline, CDR1 is SGDLS, CDR2 YYNGEE. The CDR3 protein is CASSGRLADSQETQYF. The CDR3 nucleotides are TGTGCCAGCAGCGGTCGACTAGCGGACTCACAAGAGACCCAGTACTTC. The full variable domain, completed using reference TRBV9 and TRBJ2-5, is DSGVTQTPKHLITATGQRVTLRCSPRSGDLSVYWYQQSLDQGLQFLIQYYNGEERAKGNILERFSAQQFPDLHSELNLSSLELGDSALYFCASSGRLADSQETQYFGPGTRLLVL.

This clonotype was found many times. This chain uses TRBV9 with TRBJ2-6; possible D gene TRBD1, 5 bases. Trimming left V 2 bases short and J 2 bases short, with 11 bases between. The CDR3 is 16 residues long. Per the germline V gene, CDR1 is SGDLS and CDR2 is YYNGEE. CDR3 loop: CASSVTAGPGANVLTF. The CDR3 nucleotides read TGTGCCAGCAGCGTGACCGCAGGGCCTGGGGCCAACGTCCTGACTTTC.